The table lists the clone carrying this TCR beta chain with many counts. Its antigen remains unknown. The CDR3 covers 12 residues. Trimming cost V 3 bases and J 5 bases, with 8 bases left between them. In germline, CDR1 is SGHRS, CDR2 YFSETQ. This specimen comes from a study of T cells after yellow fever vaccination. Across the study: In the case of low-cell-number fractions, SMART-Seq v4 Ultra Low Input was used for preparation.

Points from the study as a whole: Secondary responses were weaker yet peaked faster, day 5 versus 15. Some clonotypes, a small share, were shared between CD4 and CD8 compartments.

They built TCR cDNA with 5'RACE template switching, a step that put in a universal primer site and UMIs. Each CDR3 protein is one row after TCRdb ran MiXCR on the 5' RACE reads. The table includes a few hundred thousand distinct CDR3 sequences, 5.2% detected once. This specimen was CD4+ T cells sorted from PBMCs, taken on the day of the yellow fever booster vaccination. The origin of this receptor is a man in his late teens or twenties who received the YFV17D yellow fever vaccine. J is TRBJ2-5 and V is TRBV5-1, with D uncertain. CDR3: CASSWERETQYF. CDR3 bases: TGCGCCAGCAGCTGGGAACGGGAGACCCAGTACTTC.